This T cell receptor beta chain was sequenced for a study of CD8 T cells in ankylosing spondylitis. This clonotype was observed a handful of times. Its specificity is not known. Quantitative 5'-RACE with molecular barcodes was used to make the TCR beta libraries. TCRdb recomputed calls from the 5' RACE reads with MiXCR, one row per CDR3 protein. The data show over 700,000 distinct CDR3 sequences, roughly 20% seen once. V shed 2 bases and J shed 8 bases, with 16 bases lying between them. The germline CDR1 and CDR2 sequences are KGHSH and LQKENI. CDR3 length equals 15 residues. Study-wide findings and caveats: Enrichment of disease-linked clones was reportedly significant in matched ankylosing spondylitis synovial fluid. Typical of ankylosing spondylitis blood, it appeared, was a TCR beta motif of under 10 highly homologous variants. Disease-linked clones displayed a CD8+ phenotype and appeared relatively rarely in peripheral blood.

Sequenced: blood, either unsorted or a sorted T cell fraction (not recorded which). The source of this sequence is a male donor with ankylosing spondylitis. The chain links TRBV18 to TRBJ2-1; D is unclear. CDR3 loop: CASSPTGGQFDEQFF. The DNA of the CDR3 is TGTGCCAGCTCACCAACTGGTGGGCAGTTCGATGAGCAGTTCTTC.